Listed below are T cell receptor beta chains from one sample, sequenced in a study of T cell responses to AZD1222 COVID-19 vaccine. Assay: immunoSEQ multiplex PCR; the TCRdb copy retains only in-frame clones and omits some. The data contain about 110,000 clones, about 88% of them singletons. The sequenced sample was peripheral blood, obtained on day 0 of AZD1222 vaccination. The source of these receptors is an adult in good health. The CDR3 runs from the conserved cysteine through the conserved F or W. D genes are given only for firm matches. The size of a clone is reported for some rows only, either as once, few or many, or as a class for expanded clones.

TRBD1	TRBV5-1	once	TRBJ2-2	TGCGCCAGCAGCTTACAGGGGGTTGGGACCGGGGAGCTGTTTTTT	CASSLQGVGTGELFF
-	TRBV6-5	once	TRBJ1-3	TGTGCCAGCAGTTACTCCCAGGGAGTGAGGGGAAACACCATATATTTT	CASSYSQGVRGNTIYF
TRBD1	TRBV6-5	-	TRBJ2-1	TGTGCCAGCAGCCTCAGACAGGGCCGGAATGAGCAGTTCTTC	CASSLRQGRNEQFF
TRBD2	TRBV5-4	-	TRBJ2-3	TGTGCCAGCAGCTTGATCCTAGCGGGAGATACGCAGTATTTT	CASSLILAGDTQYF
TRBD1	TRBV19	-	TRBJ2-1	TGTGCCAGCCAAGACAGGGGGGTACGGAATGAGCAGTTCTTC	CASQDRGVRNEQFF
-	TRBV5-1	once	TRBJ1-1	TGCGCCAGCAGCTTGGCCAGGGGGAACACTGAAGCTTTCTTT	CASSLARGNTEAFF
-	TRBV6-1	-	TRBJ2-7	TGTGCCAGCAGTTCTGCCTACGAGCAGTACTTC	CASSSAYEQYF
TRBD1	TRBV7-3	-	TRBJ1-1	TGTGCCAGCAGCTTTGGAAGGGGGCAAGAGGCTTTCTTT	CASSFGRGQEAFF
-	TRBV7-2	-	TRBJ1-6	TGTGCCAGCAGTGGTGGCTATAATTCACCCCTCCACTTT	CASSGGYNSPLHF
TRBD1	TRBV28	-	TRBJ2-2	TGTGCCAGCAGAACAGGGGGGAACACCGGGGAGCTGTTTTTT	CASRTGGNTGELFF
TRBD1	TRBV5-1	-	TRBJ2-3	TGCGCCAGCAGCCCCTTGACAGGGGGGACAGATACGCAGTATTTT	CASSPLTGGTDTQYF
-	TRBV6-5	-	TRBJ2-7	TGTGCCAGCAGTTATTCCCAGGGGGGATCCTACGAGCAGTACTTC	CASSYSQGGSYEQYF
TRBD1	TRBV30	-	TRBJ2-7	TGTGCCTGGAGTGCCCCCGACAGGGGTGGGTACGAGCAGTACTTC	CAWSAPDRGGYEQYF
-	TRBV7-2	-	TRBJ1-5	TGTGCCAGCAGCTTAGGGCTAGGGTTCAATCAGCCCCAGCATTTT	CASSLGLGFNQPQHF
-	TRBV6-5	-	TRBJ1-4	TGTGCCAGCAGTACCCGGGAGTCCTTAAATGAAAAACTGTTTTTT	CASSTRESLNEKLFF
-	TRBV15	-	TRBJ1-2	TGTGCCACCAGGTCGGCCGGGCGGGGCGCTTATGGCTACACCTTC	CATRSAGRGAYGYTF
TRBD1	TRBV5-4	-	TRBJ1-3	TGTGCCAGCAGCCGGGGTGGGACAGGGCCTTTCTCTGGAAACACCATATATTTT	CASSRGGTGPFSGNTIYF
TRBD1	TRBV28	-	TRBJ2-1	TGTGCCAGCAGCTCTCGGGACAGGGTAGTTGATGAGCAGTTCTTC	CASSSRDRVVDEQFF
TRBD2	TRBV5-1	-	TRBJ2-3	TGCGCCAGCAGCTTGACCCTAGCGGGGGGCCCAGATACGCAGTATTTT	CASSLTLAGGPDTQYF
-	TRBV19	-	TRBJ1-2	TGTGCCAGTGGGAGGGGAGAGGCAAGTGGCTACACCTTC	CASGRGEASGYTF
-	TRBV6-5	-	TRBJ1-2	TGTGCCAGCAGTTACTCCCGGGACCCTAACTATGGCTACACCTTC	CASSYSRDPNYGYTF
-	TRBV6-2/TRBV6-3	-	TRBJ1-2	TGTGCCAGCAGTATGGGCGACTATGGCTACACCTTC	CASSMGDYGYTF
TRBD1	TRBV7-9	few	TRBJ1-2	TGTGCCAGCAGCGCTTCTCAAGGACAGGGGGTTTATGGCTACACCTTC	CASSASQGQGVYGYTF
-	TRBV7-5	-	TRBJ2-7	TGTGTCAGAAGCGTAGTGGGGGGACGGTCAGTCGTCCACGAGCAGTACTTC	CVRSVVGGRSVVHEQYF
TRBD1	TRBV14	-	TRBJ1-4	TGTGCCAGCAGCCAAGATTGGACAGGGGGAGGTGAAAAACTGTTTTTT	CASSQDWTGGGEKLFF
-	TRBV28	-	TRBJ1-5	TGTGCCAGCAGCCCCAGGGATTACCAGCCCCAGCATTTT	CASSPRDYQPQHF
TRBD2	TRBV9	-	TRBJ2-5	TGTGCCAGCAGCGTAGATTTGGGACTAGCGGGGTACCAAGAGACCCAGTACTTC	CASSVDLGLAGYQETQYF
-	TRBV19	once	TRBJ1-1	TGTGCCAGTAGTATTCCAAGGGGTCCCTGGTTGACTGAAGCTTTCTTT	CASSIPRGPWLTEAFF
-	TRBV6-5	once	TRBJ1-2	TGTGCCAGCAGGCAGGGCTCGCACAACTATGGCTACACCTTC	CASRQGSHNYGYTF
-	TRBV5-6	-	TRBJ1-2	TGTGCCAGCAGCTTGTGGGGTACCGTTGTCAGAGGCTATGGCTACACCTTC	CASSLWGTVVRGYGYTF
TRBD1	TRBV7-2	-	TRBJ1-4	TGTGCCAGCAGCTTCGACAGGGGTGCTAATGAAAAACTGTTTTTT	CASSFDRGANEKLFF
-	TRBV10-3	-	TRBJ2-7	TGTGCCATCAGTGAGATGGGACTGGAGCAGTACTTC	CAISEMGLEQYF
-	TRBV7-3	-	TRBJ2-3	TGTGCCAGCAGCTTAACGGCGTCAGGGGGCACAGATACGCAGTATTTT	CASSLTASGGTDTQYF
TRBD1	TRBV11-1	-	TRBJ1-1	TGTGCCAGCAGCATCCGGACAGGGACTGAAGCTTTCTTT	CASSIRTGTEAFF
-	TRBV6-5	-	TRBJ2-7	TGTGCCAGCACCCGGGAGCCCCACTCCTACGAGCAGTACTTC	CASTREPHSYEQYF
-	TRBV7-9	-	TRBJ2-7	TGTGCCAGCAGCTTAGGGGGCGCTCCCTACGAGCAGTACTTC	CASSLGGAPYEQYF
-	TRBV18	-	TRBJ2-5	TGTGCCAGCTCACCAGACCTAAACCAAGAGACCCAGTACTTC	CASSPDLNQETQYF
-	TRBV2	-	TRBJ2-7	TGTGCCAGTGAGCCCGGGACTCTCAGCTCCTACGAGCAGTACTTC	CASEPGTLSSYEQYF
-	TRBV24-1	-	TRBJ1-1	TGTGCCACCAGTGATCCCCGACGGGACGCTGAAGCTTTCTTT	CATSDPRRDAEAFF
TRBD1	TRBV5-1	-	TRBJ1-2	TGCGCCAGCAGCGCAGACAGGGTATACGGCTACACCTTC	CASSADRVYGYTF